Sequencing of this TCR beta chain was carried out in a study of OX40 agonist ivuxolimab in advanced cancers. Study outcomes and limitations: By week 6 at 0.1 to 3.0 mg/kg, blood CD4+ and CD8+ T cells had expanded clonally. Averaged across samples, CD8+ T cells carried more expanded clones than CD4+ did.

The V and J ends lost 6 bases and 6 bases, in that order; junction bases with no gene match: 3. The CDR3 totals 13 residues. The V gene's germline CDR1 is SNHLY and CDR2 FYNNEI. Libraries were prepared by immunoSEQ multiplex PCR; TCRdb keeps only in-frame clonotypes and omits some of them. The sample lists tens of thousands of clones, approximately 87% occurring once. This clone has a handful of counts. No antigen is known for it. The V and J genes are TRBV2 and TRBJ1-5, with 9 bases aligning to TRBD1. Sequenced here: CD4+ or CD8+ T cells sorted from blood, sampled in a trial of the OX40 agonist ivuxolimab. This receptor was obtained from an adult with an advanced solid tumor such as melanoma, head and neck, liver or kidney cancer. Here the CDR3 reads CASRGQGGQPQHF. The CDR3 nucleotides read TGTGCCAGCAGGGGACAGGGTGGTCAGCCCCAGCATTTT.